Below, one T cell receptor beta chain is given with its context. This sample is part of a study of cytomegalovirus exposure and HLA in healthy donors. Primers: 60 Vbeta forward and 13 Jbeta reverse. Only in-frame clones appear in the TCRdb table, and some are missing; sequencing was by immunoSEQ multiplex PCR. The sample yields 110,000 to 150,000 clones, 78% seen once. The sequence derives from a male donor in good health and CMV-seronegative. Sequenced: PBMCs.

CDR3 nucleotide sequence: TGTGCCAGCAGCCCCGCACCGACAGGGGATCAAGAGACCCAGTACTTC. Translation: CASSPAPTGDQETQYF. J is TRBJ2-5 and V is TRBV4-2; 8 bases agree with TRBD1. In germline, CDR1 is LGHNA, CDR2 YNFKEQ. V lost 4 bases and J lost 2; bases outside the gene matches: 9. The CDR3 loop spans 16 amino acids.